This T cell receptor (beta chain) was captured in a study of T cells in Graves' hyperthyroidism and ophthalmopathy. Study-level information: Specimen type is peripheral blood, collected at initial diagnosis prior to any treatment.

It was RNA transcripts that yielded the amplified TCR beta CDR3 regions. Primed by the HTBI set, a first-round RT-PCR was run on the TCR CDR3. TCRdb reprocessed the multiplex PCR reads with MiXCR, giving one entry per CDR3 protein. The sample lists 500,000 to 700,000 distinct CDR3 sequences, 16% occurring once. The germline V gene has CDR1 SGHRS and CDR2 YFSETQ. CDR3 length: 16 amino acids. Trimming cost V 0 bases and J 0 bases, with 10 bases left between them. Exclusion criteria comprised uncontrolled infection, other autoimmune disease, pregnancy or lactation. This receptor was obtained from a woman between 18 and 29 years old with Graves' hyperthyroidism. The V and J genes are TRBV5-1 and TRBJ2-1; either TRBD1 or TRBD2 may fit D (5 bases each). Sample: blood. The DNA of the CDR3 is TGCGCCAGCAGCTTGGGGGACCGTAGCTCCTACAATGAGCAGTTCTTC. Its protein product is CASSLGDRSSYNEQFF.